Listed below are T cell receptor beta chains from one sample, sequenced in a study of cytotoxic CD8 clonotypes in ibrutinib-treated CLL. Libraries were prepared by immunoSEQ multiplex PCR; TCRdb keeps only in-frame clonotypes and omits some of them. The table records some 50,000 clones, around three fifths of them present only once. Specimen: PBMCs, collected after 24 months of ibrutinib treatment. These receptors were collected from a human donor with chronic lymphocytic leukemia. CDR3s include the opening cysteine and the closing phenylalanine or tryptophan. A D gene is named only where the DNA matches it firmly. Only some rows state a clone size, as once, few, many or a class for expanded clones.

j_call d_call v_call clone_size cdr3_nt cdr3_aa
TRBJ2-3 NA TRBV2 few TGTGCCACCGCGGGGCGGACGAATACGCAGTATTTT CATAGRTNTQYF
TRBJ1-2 NA TRBV6-9 few TGTGCCAGCAGTTATGCGGGTGATGGCTACACCTTC CASSYAGDGYTF
TRBJ1-1 NA TRBV5-4 once TGTGCCAGCAGCTTGGGAGGGCGGGGGCAGAACACTGAAGCTTTCTTT CASSLGGRGQNTEAFF
TRBJ1-5 NA TRBV2 NA TGTGCCAGTACACCGGACGGCCCGGGGCCCCAGCATTTT CASTPDGPGPQHF
TRBJ1-2 NA TRBV18 NA TGTGCCAGCTCACCCCCCGCACCCTATGGCTACACCTTC CASSPPAPYGYTF
TRBJ2-3 TRBD2 TRBV2 NA TGTGCCAGCAGTATGGGACTAGCGGGGGGGACGCAGTATTTT CASSMGLAGGTQYF
TRBJ2-2 NA TRBV6-1 once TGTGCCAGCAGTGCCCGATCCTTGGGCGGGGAGCTGTTTTTT CASSARSLGGELFF
TRBJ1-5 TRBD1 TRBV2 few TGTGCCAGCAGACAGGGGAGAAGCAATCAGCCCCAGCATTTT CASRQGRSNQPQHF
TRBJ1-2 NA TRBV19 many TGTGCCAGTAGTATAGGGACAGTACCGGGCTACACCTTC CASSIGTVPGYTF
TRBJ1-4 NA TRBV2 NA TGTGCCAGCACCTGGGACGTCAGCGAAAAACTGTTTTTT CASTWDVSEKLFF
TRBJ2-5 TRBD1 TRBV5-4 NA TGTGCCAGCAGCTCGCGGACAGGTCGGTACCAAGAGACCCAGTACTTC CASSSRTGRYQETQYF
TRBJ2-2 NA TRBV6-5 NA TGTGCCAGCAGCCTCAAGTGGGGGCACGGGGAGCTGTTTTTT CASSLKWGHGELFF
TRBJ2-3 NA TRBV27 NA TGTGCCAGCACCCGGGACCCCCGGGATACGCAGTATTTT CASTRDPRDTQYF
TRBJ1-5 NA TRBV19 few TGTGCCAGTACTCGGGATAGCAATCAGCCCCAGCATTTT CASTRDSNQPQHF
TRBJ1-1 TRBD1 TRBV7-2 NA TGTGCCAGCCGTACAGGGGGAGCCACTGAAGCTTTCTTT CASRTGGATEAFF
TRBJ1-5 TRBD1 TRBV19 few TGTGCCAGTAGTAGGACAGGGGGCAATCAGCCCCAGCATTTT CASSRTGGNQPQHF
TRBJ2-7 TRBD1 TRBV2 few TGTGCCAGCACCGTAGACAGGGGCCTATACGAGCAGTACTTC CASTVDRGLYEQYF
TRBJ1-6 NA TRBV5-8 many TGTGCCAGCAGCTTGGCCGGGTCCATCAATTCACCCCTCCACTTT CASSLAGSINSPLHF
TRBJ1-2 TRBD1 TRBV19 few TGTGCCAGTAGTAGTACCCGGACAGGGACCACCTATGGCTACACCTTC CASSSTRTGTTYGYTF
TRBJ2-1 NA TRBV5-1 NA TGCGCCAGCAGCTTAGGGCCGGGTGCAGGGTACAATGAGCAGTTCTTC CASSLGPGAGYNEQFF